This entry describes one T cell receptor beta chain. The CDR3 is made up of 16 amino acids. The ends were cut back, 2 bases at V and 2 bases at J, with 14 bases in the middle. Germline CDR1 and CDR2: SGHAT and FQNNGV. The data belong to a study of T cell responses to AZD1222 COVID-19 vaccine. Sequencing was performed with immunoSEQ multiplex PCR; in TCRdb, only in-frame clones are kept and a portion is missing. The sample has some 82,000 clones, 90% seen once; the top ten hold around 5%. This TCR came from an adult in good health. The rearrangement uses TRBV11-2 and TRBJ2-3; weak D call: TRBD2 (7 bases). The source material was peripheral blood, sampled on day 0 of AZD1222 vaccination. CDR3 coding DNA: TGTGCCAGCAGCTTAATGAACGGGGGGCCCACAGATACGCAGTATTTT. Amino acid sequence: CASSLMNGGPTDTQYF.